These 19 T cell receptor beta chains came from one sample sequenced in a study of cytomegalovirus exposure and HLA in healthy donors. The PCR was carried out with 60 Vbeta primers and 13 Jbeta primers. Sequencing was performed with immunoSEQ multiplex PCR; in TCRdb, only in-frame clones are kept and a portion is missing. Reported are about 33,000 clones; the ten largest clones contain more than 3.5%. The sequenced sample was PBMCs. The receptors were sampled from a middle-aged woman in good health and CMV-seropositive.

This sequence joins TRBV7-2 and TRBJ2-1; D is undetermined. V dropped 1 base and J dropped 7 bases, with 8 bases sitting between them. CDR1 is SGHTA and CDR2 is FQGNSA in the germline V gene. CDR3 length: 13 amino acids. The CDR3 loop is CASSLDRGNEQFF. The CDR3 nucleotides are TGTGCCAGCAGCTTAGATCGCGGAAATGAGCAGTTCTTC.

This chain joins TRBV10-3 and TRBJ2-4; perhaps TRBD2 as D (6 bases). The V gene's germline CDR1 is ENHRY and CDR2 SYGVKD. The CDR3 runs to 14 residues. V lost 6 bases, J lost 5 bases, and 14 bases lay in between. This CDR3 reads CAISTPGLENIQYF. In DNA, the CDR3 is TGTGCCATCAGCACACCGGGACTTGAAAACATTCAGTACTTC.

V gene TRBV27 combines with J gene TRBJ1-3; 8 nucleotides agree with TRBD1. V gave up 5 bases and J gave up 4 bases; unmatched junction bases: 10. The length of the CDR3 is 16 residues. From germline, CDR1 is MNHEY and CDR2 SMNVEV (reference sequence). The CDR3 region is CASSRQGPFIGNTIYF. The CDR3 DNA is TGTGCCAGCAGTCGACAGGGGCCCTTTATCGGAAACACCATATATTTT.

The gene calls are TRBV18 and TRBJ1-2; 7 nucleotides agree with TRBD1. CDR1 and CDR2 (germline): KGHSH, LQKENI. V was clipped by 3 bases and J by 2 bases; unmatched bases: 6. This CDR3 is built from 15 residues. DNA of the CDR3: TGTGCCAGCTCACCCCAGGGACAGCTAAACTATGGCTACACCTTC. Translation: CASSPQGQLNYGYTF.

The chain recombines TRBV29-1 with TRBJ2-1, with 13 bases matching TRBD2. The trim removed 1 base at V and 7 bases at J, leaving 10 bases unmatched. This CDR3 comprises 17 residues. CDR1 SQVTM and CDR2 ANQGSEA come from the germline V gene. The CDR3 reads CSVEAGGRTSGRNEQFF. The DNA for the CDR3 is TGCAGCGTTGAAGCCGGGGGCCGGACTAGCGGGAGAAATGAGCAGTTCTTC.

V and J are TRBV7-2 and TRBJ2-2; tentatively, D is TRBD1 (5 bases). There are 15 residues in the CDR3. Deletions cut 1 base from V and 1 base from J, with 7 bases between. The germline V gene has CDR1 SGHTA and CDR2 FQGNSA. The CDR3 coding sequence is TGTGCCAGCAGCTTAGGGACACTGAACACCGGGGAGCTGTTTTTT. This sequence encodes CASSLGTLNTGELFF.

The chain couples TRBV19 to TRBJ1-5, with TRBD1 matching 11 bases. J was trimmed by 6 bases and V by 5 bases; bases with no gene match: 6. The CDR3 covers 15 residues. The germline V gene has CDR1 LNHDA and CDR2 SQIVND (reference sequence). CDR3: CASSPGQGAFQPQHF. The CDR3 nucleotides read TGTGCCAGTAGTCCCGGACAGGGGGCTTTTCAGCCCCAGCATTTT.

The V gene is TRBV9, the J gene TRBJ1-1, with a possible D match to TRBD1 (6 bases). Trimming cost V 2 bases and J 5 bases, with 16 bases left between them. Germline CDR1 is SGDLS and CDR2 is YYNGEE. CDR3 length: 15 amino acids. Here the CDR3 DNA reads TGTGCCAGCAGCGTCTATGGGGGCGTCTTAACTGAAGCTTTCTTT. Amino acid sequence: CASSVYGGVLTEAFF.

The gene calls are TRBV7-2 and TRBJ1-2; TRBD1 matches at 7 bases. The CDR3 has 13 amino acids. Germline-derived CDR1 and CDR2 are SGHTA and FQGNSA. The V segment lost 1 base and the J segment 8 bases; nucleotides outside the gene matches: 4. CDR3 in amino acids: CASSLVSGGGYTF. The DNA for the CDR3 is TGTGCCAGCAGCTTAGTCTCAGGGGGAGGCTACACCTTC.

The chain employs TRBV7-8 and TRBJ2-3; perhaps TRBD2 as D (5 bases). V was trimmed by 5 bases and J by 6 bases, leaving 12 bases between them. Germline V gene lookup returns CDR1 SGHVS and CDR2 FQNEAQ. The CDR3 extends over 13 amino acids. DNA for the CDR3: TGTGCCAGCAGCCCCACCGGGGAGGATACGCAGTATTTT. Protein: CASSPTGEDTQYF.

This sequence joins TRBV19 and TRBJ1-2; TRBD1 agrees at 7 bases. This CDR3 is 14 amino acids long. CDR1 and CDR2 (germline): LNHDA, SQIVND (reference sequence). Trimming at V came to 7 bases and at J to 4 bases, leaving 9 bases not matched to a gene. Here the CDR3 reads CASTATGNSYGYTF. The CDR3 DNA reads as TGTGCCAGTACCGCGACAGGGAATTCCTATGGCTACACCTTC.

The chain recombines TRBV2 with TRBJ2-1; 13 nucleotides agree with TRBD2. This CDR3 is built from 17 residues. Per the germline V gene, CDR1 is SNHLY and CDR2 is FYNNEI. The trim removed 7 bases at V and 3 bases at J, leaving 9 bases unmatched. CDR3 loop: CASKGLAGAPNYNEQFF. The DNA of the CDR3 is TGTGCCAGCAAAGGACTAGCGGGAGCTCCCAACTACAATGAGCAGTTCTTC.

V and J are TRBV30 and TRBJ2-3; 7 bases align to TRBD2. CDR3 size: 14 residues. The V gene's germline CDR1 is GTSNPN and CDR2 SVGIG (reference sequence). After removal of 2 bases from V and 0 bases from J, the junction contained 2 bases not matched to a gene. DNA for the CDR3: TGTGCCTGGAGTACGGGAGGCAGCACAGATACGCAGTATTTT. Translated, it gives CAWSTGGSTDTQYF.

This chain links TRBV7-9 with TRBJ1-5; D possibly corresponds to TRBD1 (6 bases). V dropped 2 bases and J dropped 3 bases, with 8 bases sitting between them. Germline CDR1 reads SEHNR; CDR2 reads FQNEAQ (reference sequence). The CDR3 totals 14 residues. CDR3: CASSLWDTNQPQHF. CDR3 DNA sequence: TGTGCCAGCAGCTTATGGGACACCAATCAGCCCCAGCATTTT.

The genes are TRBV5-6 and TRBJ1-5, with TRBD1 matching 7 bases. This CDR3 spans 15 amino acids. The trim removed 4 bases at V and 5 bases at J, leaving 9 bases unmatched. Germline V gene data show CDR1 as SGHDT and CDR2 as YYEEEE. The CDR3 protein is CASSRRGLVDQPQHF. The CDR3 nucleotides read TGTGCCAGCAGCCGCAGGGGGTTAGTTGATCAGCCCCAGCATTTT.

The J gene is TRBJ2-2, the V gene TRBV2; D might be TRBD2 (5 bases). CDR1 and CDR2 (germline): SNHLY, FYNNEI. The CDR3 contains 15 residues. V shed 10 bases and J shed 1 base, with 16 bases lying between them. CDR3: CATGEGRRNTGELFF. The CDR3 DNA follows: TGTGCCACCGGGGAAGGCAGGCGGAACACCGGGGAGCTGTTTTTT.

This rearrangement joins TRBV18 to TRBJ2-7, with a weak D call TRBD1 (6 bases). Per the germline V gene, CDR1 is KGHSH and CDR2 is LQKENI. CDR3 length: 14 amino acids. The V end was cut by 4 bases, the J end by 3 bases, with 13 bases between. The CDR3 DNA reads as TGTGCCAGCTCACGAGACAGGAATAGCTACGAGCAGTACTTC. It codes for CASSRDRNSYEQYF.

The chain recombines TRBV30 with TRBJ1-2; D not resolved. Deletions cut 1 base from V and 8 bases from J, with 20 bases between. This CDR3 is built from 15 residues. Germline V CDR1 and CDR2: GTSNPN, SVGIG (reference sequence). CDR3 DNA: TGTGCCTGGAGTGCTTCTCGAGCGCGGGCCGGAGGCTACACCTTC. Encoded protein: CAWSASRARAGGYTF.

This rearrangement joins TRBV6-1 to TRBJ2-5; no firm D call. The CDR3 extends over 13 amino acids. Deletions cut 2 bases from V and 1 base from J, with 5 bases between. CDR1 and CDR2 (germline): MNHNS, SASEGT. CDR3 DNA sequence: TGTGCCAGCAGTGAACCAGTCCAAGAGACCCAGTACTTC. Translation: CASSEPVQETQYF.